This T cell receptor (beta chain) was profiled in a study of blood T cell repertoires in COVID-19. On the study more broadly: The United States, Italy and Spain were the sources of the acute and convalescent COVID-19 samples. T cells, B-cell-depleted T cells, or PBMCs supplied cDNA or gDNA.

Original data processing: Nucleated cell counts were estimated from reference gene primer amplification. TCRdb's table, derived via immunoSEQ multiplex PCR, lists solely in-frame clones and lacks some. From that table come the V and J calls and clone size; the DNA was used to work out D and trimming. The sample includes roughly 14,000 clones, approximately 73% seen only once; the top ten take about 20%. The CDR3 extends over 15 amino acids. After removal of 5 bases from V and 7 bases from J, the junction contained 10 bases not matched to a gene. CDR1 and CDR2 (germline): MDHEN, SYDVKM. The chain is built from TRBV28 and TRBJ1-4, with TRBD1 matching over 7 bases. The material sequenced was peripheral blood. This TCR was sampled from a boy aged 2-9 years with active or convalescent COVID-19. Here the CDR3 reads CASSDDRVGGEKLFF. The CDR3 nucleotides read TGTGCCAGCAGTGATGACAGGGTTGGAGGTGAAAAACTGTTTTTT. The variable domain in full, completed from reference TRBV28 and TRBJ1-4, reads DVKVTQSSRYLVKRTGEKVFLECVQDMDHENMFWYRQDPGLGLRLIYFSYDVKMKEKGDIPEGYSVSREKKERFSLILESASTNQTSMYLCASSDDRVGGEKLFFGSGTQLSVL.